These 29 T cell receptor beta chains were all obtained from the same sample, sequenced in a study of control samples from healthy donors and cancer patients. Data came from immunoSEQ multiplex PCR; TCRdb stores just in-frame clones and leaves some out. The sample yields 130,000 or so clones, roughly 87% seen once. What was sequenced was blood. The receptors derive from a man aged 40-55 years in good health.

The chain recombines TRBV7-6 with TRBJ2-3; D could derive from TRBD1 or TRBD2 (5 bases each). Germline CDR1 is SGHVS and CDR2 is FNYEAQ. The CDR3 length is 17 residues. Trimming took off 0 bases at V and 2 bases at J, with 15 bases between the two ends. CDR3 DNA: TGTGCCAGCAGCTTAGCGTGGTGGGGGACCTACACAGATACGCAGTATTTT. Amino acid sequence: CASSLAWWGTYTDTQYF.

The chain couples TRBV14 to TRBJ2-7; the match to TRBD1 covers 7 bases. Germline CDR1 SGHDN, CDR2 FVKESK. V trimming: 1 base; J trimming: 2 bases; junction bases outside the gene matches: 5. This CDR3 has 15 residues. CDR3 sequence reads: CASSQAGQPPYEQYF. For the CDR3, the DNA is TGTGCCAGCAGCCAAGCGGGACAGCCCCCCTACGAGCAGTACTTC.

The chain couples TRBV11-2 to TRBJ1-3, with D tentatively TRBD1 (5 bases). Germline loops: CDR1 SGHAT, CDR2 FQNNGV. Trimming stripped 4 bases from V and 1 base from J, with 8 bases between. The CDR3 is 14 residues long. The CDR3: CASSSGGSGNTIYF. The CDR3 DNA follows: TGTGCCAGCAGCTCGGGGGGTTCTGGAAACACCATATATTTT.

This chain connects TRBV27 to TRBJ2-4; D is ambiguous. The CDR3 runs to 17 residues. Trimming removed 5 bases from V and 0 bases from J, with 17 bases in between. Germline V gene sequence: CDR1 MNHEY, CDR2 SMNVEV (reference sequence). The CDR3: CASSPSDRALAKNIQYF. The DNA of the CDR3 is TGTGCCAGCAGTCCCTCGGACCGGGCCTTAGCCAAAAACATTCAGTACTTC.

This rearrangement joins TRBV7-9 to TRBJ2-5; 8 bases match TRBD1. Germline V gene lookup returns CDR1 SEHNR and CDR2 FQNEAQ (reference sequence). This CDR3 has 17 residues. Germline trimming cut 4 bases from V and 4 bases from J; bases unmatched to any gene: 14. CDR3 region: CASSSDQQGGIRETQYF. The CDR3 DNA is TGTGCCAGCAGCTCCGACCAACAGGGGGGCATAAGAGAGACCCAGTACTTC.

This clone was observed a few times. This CDR3 is CASSLSTGSTDTQYF. The CDR3 coding sequence is TGTGCCAGCAGTTTATCGACAGGGAGCACAGATACGCAGTATTTT. The chain is built from TRBV27 and TRBJ2-3, with 7 bases fitting TRBD1. Germline V gene data show CDR1 as MNHEY and CDR2 as SMNVEV (reference sequence). CDR3 length equals 15 residues. V lost 0 bases and J lost 0; bases outside the gene matches: 0.

This sequence joins TRBV15 and TRBJ1-3; no firm D call. Germline V gene sequence: CDR1 LNHNV, CDR2 YYDKDF (reference sequence). The CDR3 is made up of 14 amino acids. V was trimmed by 3 bases and J by 0 bases, leaving 6 bases between them. CDR3 coding DNA: TGTGCCACCAGCAGGGACCCCTCTGGAAACACCATATATTTT. It yields the protein CATSRDPSGNTIYF. Variable domain in full (rest from reference TRBV15 and TRBJ1-3): DAMVIQNPRYQVTQFGKPVTLSCSQTLNHNVMYWYQQKSSQAPKLLFHYYDKDFNNEADTPDNFQSRRPNTSFCFLDIRSPGLGDTAMYLCATSRDPSGNTIYFGEGSWLTVV.

The V gene is TRBV6-1, the J gene TRBJ1-6; possibly TRBD1 for D (5 bases). This CDR3 contains 14 residues. CDR1 MNHNS and CDR2 SASEGT come from the germline V gene. V lost 2 bases and J 7 bases, leaving 9 bases between the germline ends. In nucleotides, the CDR3 is TGTGCCAGCAGTGAAACCGGGGCCAATTCACCCCTCCACTTT. Protein product: CASSETGANSPLHF.

This chain joins TRBV20-1 and TRBJ1-1; tentative D call: TRBD1 (5 bases). Trimming cost V 3 bases and J 2 bases, with 13 bases left between them. Germline values: CDR1 DFQATT, CDR2 SNEGSKA (reference sequence). The CDR3 extends over 14 amino acids. CDR3 residues: CSASNPGLNTEAFF. CDR3 DNA: TGCAGTGCTAGTAATCCGGGGCTAAACACTGAAGCTTTCTTT.

The gene calls are TRBV9 and TRBJ2-7; 9 bases match TRBD2. Per germline, CDR1 SGDLS and CDR2 YYNGEE. The CDR3 totals 18 residues. V was pared by 0 bases and J by 0 bases, with 10 bases of the junction left unmatched. The CDR3 nucleotides are TGTGCCAGCAGCGTAGCCCCTGGGGGTAGCGGGGGCTCCTACGAGCAGTACTTC. Its translation: CASSVAPGGSGGSYEQYF. Full variable domain (rest looked up from reference TRBV9 and TRBJ2-7): DSGVTQTPKHLITATGQRVTLRCSPRSGDLSVYWYQQSLDQGLQFLIQYYNGEERAKGNILERFSAQQFPDLHSELNLSSLELGDSALYFCASSVAPGGSGGSYEQYFGPGTRLTVT.

The rearrangement links TRBV2 to TRBJ2-5, with 9 bases that match TRBD2. The junction had 12 bases not matched to a gene; V was cut back by 8 bases and J by 5 bases. Germline V lookup: CDR1 SNHLY, CDR2 FYNNEI. This CDR3 has 15 amino acids. DNA of the CDR3: TGTGCCAGCCTGGTGGTGCGCGGGGGGGCGGAGACCCAGTACTTC. Its protein is CASLVVRGGAETQYF.

The chain employs TRBV6-1 and TRBJ2-7; D is ambiguous. Looked up from germline, CDR1 is MNHNS and CDR2 is SASEGT. CDR3 length equals 14 residues. The V end lost 2 bases, the J end lost 3 bases, and 11 bases lay between the germline ends. The CDR3 DNA sequence: TGTGCCAGCAGTGAATTAAAGGAGATCTACGAGCAGTACTTC. It yields the protein CASSELKEIYEQYF.

The V and J genes are TRBV5-4 and TRBJ2-5, with 10 positions matching TRBD2. Per the germline V gene, CDR1 is SGHNT and CDR2 is YYREEE (reference sequence). The V and J ends lost 0 bases and 2 bases, in that order; junction bases with no gene match: 7. This CDR3 region has 17 residues. The CDR3 region is CASSLAPGSGGQETQYF. As DNA, the CDR3 is TGTGCCAGCAGCTTGGCCCCCGGTAGCGGGGGGCAAGAGACCCAGTACTTC. The entire variable domain, with the rest obtained from reference TRBV5-4 and TRBJ2-5, is as follows: ETGVTQSPTHLIKTRGQQVTLRCSSQSGHNTVSWYQQALGQGPQFIFQYYREEENGRGNFPPRFSGLQFPNYSSELNVNALELDDSALYLCASSLAPGSGGQETQYFGPGTRLLVL.

The rearrangement uses TRBV30 and TRBJ2-5; TRBD1 might be the D (5 bases). Trimming left V 0 bases short and J 3 bases short, with 8 bases between. Germline V gives CDR1 GTSNPN, CDR2 SVGIG (reference sequence). CDR3 length equals 13 residues. CDR3 nucleotides: TGTGCCTGGAGTGTGGGGCTAGAAGAGACCCAGTACTTC. It translates to CAWSVGLEETQYF.

This clone was recorded once. V and J are TRBV19 and TRBJ2-2; D is undetermined. Germline-derived CDR1 and CDR2 are LNHDA and SQIVND (reference sequence). The V end was cut by 3 bases, the J end by 4 bases, with 3 bases between. CDR3 length equals 12 residues. CDR3 in amino acids: CASSMGTGELFF. CDR3 nucleotide sequence: TGTGCCAGTAGTATGGGCACCGGGGAGCTGTTTTTT.

The chain joins TRBV13 to TRBJ1-2, with TRBD1 identical over 9 bases. Germline V CDR1 and CDR2: PRHDT, FYEKMQ (reference sequence). The CDR3 length is 15 residues. With 3 bases clipped from V and 7 bases from J, the junction kept 9 bases outside the gene matches. CDR3 sequence (DNA): TGTGCCAGCAGCTTGGGACAGGGCCCTCTTGGTGGCTACACCTTC. This encodes CASSLGQGPLGGYTF.

The chain links TRBV18 to TRBJ2-7; D unclear. V lost 2 bases and J 0 bases, leaving 8 bases between the germline ends. This CDR3 comprises 14 residues. Germline V gives CDR1 KGHSH, CDR2 LQKENI. In DNA form, the CDR3 reads TGTGCCAGCTCACCATCAGTTATCTCCTACGAGCAGTACTTC. Protein sequence: CASSPSVISYEQYF.

This sequence joins TRBV9 and TRBJ1-4, with 10 bases identical to TRBD1. CDR3 size: 13 residues. Per germline, CDR1 SGDLS and CDR2 YYNGEE. V lost 10 bases and J lost 7; bases outside the gene matches: 7. Here the CDR3 reads CASQDRGSEKLFF. CDR3 sequence (DNA): TGTGCCTCTCAGGACAGGGGGTCTGAAAAACTGTTTTTT.

The chain employs TRBV5-5 and TRBJ1-1; D uncertain. Germline V lookup: CDR1 SGHKS, CDR2 YYEKEE (reference sequence). This CDR3 has 13 amino acids. V was shortened by 0 bases and J by 1 base, with 4 bases between the two germline ends. The CDR3 reads CASSLDPNTEAFF. CDR3 bases: TGTGCCAGCAGCTTGGACCCGAACACTGAAGCTTTCTTT.

The rearrangement links TRBV6-5 to TRBJ1-3; a weak D match, TRBD1 (5 bases). With 0 bases removed from V and 0 bases from J, the gap between germline ends came to 9 bases. Germline V CDR1 and CDR2: MNHEY, SVGAGI. CDR3 size: 16 residues. CDR3 protein: CASSYSGGGSGNTIYF. CDR3 nucleotides: TGTGCCAGCAGTTACTCCGGGGGGGGCTCTGGAAACACCATATATTTT.

The V call is TRBV12-3 or TRBV12-4, the J call TRBJ2-2; no reliable D call. CDR3 length: 12 amino acids. V was shortened by 7 bases and J by 7 bases, with 10 bases between the two germline ends. CDR3 loop: CASTAGFGELFF. In DNA, the CDR3 is TGTGCCAGCACAGCTGGCTTCGGGGAGCTGTTTTTT.

The chain combines TRBV7-2 with TRBJ2-3; 9 bases are a match to TRBD1. Germline loops: CDR1 SGHTA, CDR2 FQGNSA. There are 17 residues in the CDR3. Losses at the gene ends were 5 bases for V and 3 bases for J; bases not matched to a gene: 12. CDR3 sequence: CASSTTGTGSGTDTQYF. The DNA of the CDR3 is TGTGCCAGCAGCACGACGGGGACAGGGTCGGGGACAGATACGCAGTATTTT.

This chain connects TRBV30 to TRBJ1-6, with 7 bases lining up with TRBD1. This CDR3 contains 13 residues. V lost 7 bases, J lost 6 bases, and 6 bases stayed unmatched. Germline CDR1 reads GTSNPN; CDR2 reads SVGIG (reference sequence). Here the CDR3 DNA reads TGTGCCTTGGCCGGGACAGCTAATTCACCCCTCCACTTT. Protein sequence: CALAGTANSPLHF.

This clone was detected only once. The chain is built from TRBV6-5 and TRBJ2-1, with 7 bases identical to TRBD2. From germline, CDR1 is MNHEY and CDR2 SVGAGI. The V segment lost 4 bases and the J segment 9 bases; nucleotides outside the gene matches: 12. The CDR3 spans 15 residues. This CDR3 reads CASSFGGGSVGEQFF. The CDR3 DNA reads as TGTGCCAGCAGTTTTGGGGGGGGGAGTGTTGGTGAGCAGTTCTTC.

The rearrangement links TRBV11-2 to TRBJ2-7; a weak D match, TRBD2 (7 bases). Trimming left V 6 bases short and J 1 base short, with 13 bases between. CDR1 and CDR2 (germline): SGHAT, FQNNGV. The CDR3 covers 14 residues. For the CDR3, the DNA is TGTGCCAGCAGGGTGGGGGGGGCTTCCTACGAGCAGTACTTC. Translated, it gives CASRVGGASYEQYF. Combining the CDR3 with reference TRBV11-2 and TRBJ2-7 gives the whole variable domain EAGVAQSPRYKIIEKRQSVAFWCNPISGHATLYWYQQILGQGPKLLIQFQNNGVVDDSQLPKDRFSAERLKGVDSTLKIQPAKLEDSAVYLCASRVGGASYEQYFGPGTRLTVT.

J is TRBJ1-1 and V is TRBV7-3, with a tentative D call TRBD1 (5 bases). CDR1 is SGHTA and CDR2 is FQGTGA in the germline V gene. Trimming pared 1 base from V and 3 bases from J, leaving 6 bases between. The CDR3 extends over 13 amino acids. CDR3 region: CASSLRGDTEAFF. Written as DNA, the CDR3 is TGTGCCAGCAGCTTAAGGGGGGACACTGAAGCTTTCTTT.

For the CDR3, the DNA is TGTGCCAGCGCCGGGACAGAAAACTATGGCTACACCTTC. Amino acid sequence: CASAGTENYGYTF. V gene TRBV25-1 combines with J gene TRBJ1-2; 7 nucleotides agree with TRBD1. Germline lookup yields CDR1 MGHDK and CDR2 SYGVNS. V was pared by 8 bases and J by 2 bases, with 5 bases of the junction left unmatched. This CDR3 region has 13 residues.

CDR3 sequence: CASSIDRARNQPQHF. DNA for the CDR3: TGTGCCAGTAGTATCGACAGGGCTCGCAATCAGCCCCAGCATTTT. This chain uses TRBV19 with TRBJ1-5; 7 positions agree with TRBD1. Germline lookup yields CDR1 LNHDA and CDR2 SQIVND (reference sequence). J gave up 2 bases and V 3 bases, and 4 bases lay outside the gene matches. The CDR3 has 15 amino acids.

This chain joins TRBV27 and TRBJ2-7; D gene uncertain. The CDR3 spans 15 residues. V was shortened by 3 bases and J by 2 bases, with 14 bases between the two germline ends. The germline gives CDR1 MNHEY, CDR2 SMNVEV (reference sequence). Here the CDR3 DNA reads TGTGCCAGCAGTTTCAGACACTCTCGGGCCTACGAGCAGTACTTC. It codes for CASSFRHSRAYEQYF.